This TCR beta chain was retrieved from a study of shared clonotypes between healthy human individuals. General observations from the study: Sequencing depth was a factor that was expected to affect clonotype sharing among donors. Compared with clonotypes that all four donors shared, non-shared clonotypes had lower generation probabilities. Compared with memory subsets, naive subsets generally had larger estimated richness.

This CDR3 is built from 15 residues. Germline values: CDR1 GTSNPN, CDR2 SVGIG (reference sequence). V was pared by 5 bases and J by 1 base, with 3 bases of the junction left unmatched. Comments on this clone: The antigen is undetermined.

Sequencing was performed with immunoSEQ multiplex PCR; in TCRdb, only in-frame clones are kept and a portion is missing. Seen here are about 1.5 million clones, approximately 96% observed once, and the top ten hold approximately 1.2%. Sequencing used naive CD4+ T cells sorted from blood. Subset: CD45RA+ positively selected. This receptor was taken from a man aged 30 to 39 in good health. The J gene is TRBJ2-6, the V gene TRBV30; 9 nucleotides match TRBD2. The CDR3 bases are TGTGCCTGGTCCCTAGCGGGATCTGGGGCCAACGTCCTGACTTTC. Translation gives CAWSLAGSGANVLTF.